This paragraph covers one T cell receptor beta chain sequence. Per the original methods: Quantification of nucleated cells was approximated via reference gene primer amplification. Generated by immunoSEQ multiplex PCR, the TCRdb table keeps only in-frame clones and is missing some. Clonal size and the V and J genes are those of that table, whereas D and trimming came from the DNA. This sample has 120,000 to 150,000 clones, with around 87% found just once. The sample originates from a study of blood T cell repertoires in COVID-19. Whole-study context: Spain, Italy and the United States supplied samples that represented acute and convalescent COVID-19. T cells, B-cell-depleted T cells, or PBMCs provided the cDNA or gDNA that served as material.

CDR1 and CDR2 (germline): SNHLY, FYNNEI. CDR3 length: 15 amino acids. Trimming removed 6 bases from V and 7 bases from J; junction bases left unmatched: 14. The sample consisted of peripheral blood. This TCR came from a woman in her 40s with acute or convalescent COVID-19. J is TRBJ1-2 and V is TRBV2; 7 bases agree with TRBD1. The CDR3 sequence: CASSEAQGNVGGYTF. In DNA, the CDR3 is TGTGCCAGCAGCGAGGCACAGGGGAATGTGGGTGGCTACACCTTC.